This entry describes one T cell receptor beta chain. The germline V gene encodes CDR1 MDHEN and CDR2 SYDVKM. V lost 1 base to trimming and J lost 8 bases, with 14 bases between them. This CDR3 is 15 amino acids long. This specimen comes from a study of prognosis after radiotherapy for stage I lung cancer. Study summary: Radiotherapy took the form of SBRT (3 to 5 fractions) with a biologically effective dose of at least 100 Gy.

Using two-round multiplex PCR, the authors amplified TCR beta CDR3 from genomic DNA. First-round PCR used primers specific to each TRBV and TRBJ gene. TCRdb ran MiXCR on the multiplex PCR reads and lists one entry per CDR3 protein. Of around 11,000 distinct CDR3 sequences listed, approximately 50% are singletons. The genes are TRBV28 and TRBJ1-4; D not certain. The TCR originated in a donor at least 50 years old with non-small cell lung cancer. Material: PBMCs, obtained before or after stereotactic body radiation therapy (not recorded which). CDR3 in amino acids: CASSLSGPVVEKLFF. Written as DNA, the CDR3 is TGTGCCAGCAGTTTATCTGGGCCAGTTGTCGAAAAACTGTTTTTT.